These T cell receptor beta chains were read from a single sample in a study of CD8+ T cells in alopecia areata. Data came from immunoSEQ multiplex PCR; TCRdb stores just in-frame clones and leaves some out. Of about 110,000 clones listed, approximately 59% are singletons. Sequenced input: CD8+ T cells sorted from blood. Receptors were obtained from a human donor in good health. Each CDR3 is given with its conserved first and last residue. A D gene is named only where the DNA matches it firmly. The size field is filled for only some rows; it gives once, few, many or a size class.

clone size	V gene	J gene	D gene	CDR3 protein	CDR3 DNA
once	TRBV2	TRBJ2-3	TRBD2	CASSGLAGIHPDTQYF	TGTGCCAGCAGTGGACTAGCGGGGATCCACCCAGATACGCAGTATTTT
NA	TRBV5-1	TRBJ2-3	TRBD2	CASSSGLGRIGLPADTQYF	TGCGCCAGCAGCTCGGGACTAGGGAGGATCGGGCTACCGGCGGATACGCAGTATTTT
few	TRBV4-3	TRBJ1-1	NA	CASSLRSDSEAFF	TGCGCCAGCAGCCTTCGGTCCGACAGCGAAGCTTTCTTT
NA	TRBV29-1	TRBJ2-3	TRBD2	CSVELAGDPIGDTQYF	TGCAGCGTTGAATTAGCGGGGGATCCCATCGGGGATACGCAGTATTTT
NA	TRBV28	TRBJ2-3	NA	CASSGGAPLGTDTQYF	TGTGCCAGCAGTGGGGGGGCGCCCCTCGGCACAGATACGCAGTATTTT
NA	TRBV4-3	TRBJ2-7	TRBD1	CASSSGTGTYEQYF	TGCGCCAGCAGCTCCGGGACAGGGACCTACGAGCAGTACTTC
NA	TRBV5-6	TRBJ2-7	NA	CASSLDRVSGLPNEQYF	TGTGCCAGCAGCTTGGATCGGGTTTCGGGACTCCCCAACGAGCAGTACTTC
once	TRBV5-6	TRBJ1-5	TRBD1	CASSLGTGENQPQHF	TGTGCCAGCAGCTTGGGGACAGGGGAAAATCAGCCCCAGCATTTT
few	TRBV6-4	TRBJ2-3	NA	CASSEEGGTDTQYF	TGTGCCAGCAGTGAGGAGGGGGGCACAGATACGCAGTATTTT
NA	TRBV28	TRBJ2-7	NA	CASSLPREQGYEQYF	TGTGCCAGCAGTTTACCAAGAGAACAGGGCTACGAGCAGTACTTC
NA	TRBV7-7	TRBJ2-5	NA	CASSLGPGETQYF	TGTGCTAGCAGCTTAGGTCCAGGGGAGACCCAGTACTTC
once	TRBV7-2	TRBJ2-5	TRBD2	CASSTSGQTVETQYF	TGTGCCAGCAGTACTAGCGGCCAGACTGTGGAGACCCAGTACTTC
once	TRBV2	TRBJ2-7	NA	CASSGGLWEYF	TGTGCCAGCAGTGGGGGACTCTGGGAGTACTTC
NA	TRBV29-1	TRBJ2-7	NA	CSVGSTLSYEQYF	TGCAGCGTTGGAAGCACCCTCTCCTACGAGCAGTACTTC
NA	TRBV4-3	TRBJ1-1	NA	CASSQDSEAAYHTEAFF	TGCGCCAGCAGCCAAGACTCGGAGGCCGCGTATCACACTGAAGCTTTCTTT
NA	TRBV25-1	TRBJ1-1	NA	CARLNTEAFF	TGTGCCAGACTAAACACTGAAGCTTTCTTT
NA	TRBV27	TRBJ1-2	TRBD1	CASSLSAGGIGYTF	TGTGCCAGCAGTTTATCAGCAGGGGGCATTGGCTACACCTTC
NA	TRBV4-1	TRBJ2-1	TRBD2	CASSQLLAGGDTYNEQFF	TGCGCCAGCAGCCAACTTTTAGCGGGAGGGGATACCTACAATGAGCAGTTCTTC